The entry below gives a single T cell receptor beta chain sequence along with its context. Antigen specificity is unknown. Time point given: persistent/refractory GD, antithyroid drugs over 5 years with positive TRAb. The authors made the TCR library using RNA they extracted from PBMCs. The data originate from a study of regulatory T cells in long-lasting Graves disease. In the study overall: A definition of persistent Graves' disease required over 5 years of antithyroid drugs plus positive TSH receptor antibodies. Points from the study as a whole: Persistent Graves' patients showed a TCR diversity that was lower than that of newly diagnosed ones.

Sequencing libraries for TCR beta were prepared with iRepertoire HTBI primers and Arm-PCR of CDR3 regions. TCRdb fed the multiplex PCR reads into MiXCR, producing one record per CDR3 protein. The sample includes 400,000 to 500,000 distinct CDR3 sequences, approximately 23% seen only once; the top ten take about 12%. Germline values: CDR1 DFQATT, CDR2 SNEGSKA (reference sequence). Trimming took 5 bases from V and 5 from J, leaving 12 bases between them. The CDR3 has 13 residues. The sequencing used peripheral blood mononuclear cells (PBMCs), collected when the disease was refractory, from a patient treated with antithyroid drugs. This clonotype was sampled from a female donor with Graves disease. V is TRBV20-1 and J is TRBJ1-4; a weak D match, TRBD1 (5 bases). The CDR3 loop reads CSAPGRPNEKLFF. Written as DNA, the CDR3 is TGCAGTGCTCCGGGACGTCCAAATGAAAAACTGTTTTTT.